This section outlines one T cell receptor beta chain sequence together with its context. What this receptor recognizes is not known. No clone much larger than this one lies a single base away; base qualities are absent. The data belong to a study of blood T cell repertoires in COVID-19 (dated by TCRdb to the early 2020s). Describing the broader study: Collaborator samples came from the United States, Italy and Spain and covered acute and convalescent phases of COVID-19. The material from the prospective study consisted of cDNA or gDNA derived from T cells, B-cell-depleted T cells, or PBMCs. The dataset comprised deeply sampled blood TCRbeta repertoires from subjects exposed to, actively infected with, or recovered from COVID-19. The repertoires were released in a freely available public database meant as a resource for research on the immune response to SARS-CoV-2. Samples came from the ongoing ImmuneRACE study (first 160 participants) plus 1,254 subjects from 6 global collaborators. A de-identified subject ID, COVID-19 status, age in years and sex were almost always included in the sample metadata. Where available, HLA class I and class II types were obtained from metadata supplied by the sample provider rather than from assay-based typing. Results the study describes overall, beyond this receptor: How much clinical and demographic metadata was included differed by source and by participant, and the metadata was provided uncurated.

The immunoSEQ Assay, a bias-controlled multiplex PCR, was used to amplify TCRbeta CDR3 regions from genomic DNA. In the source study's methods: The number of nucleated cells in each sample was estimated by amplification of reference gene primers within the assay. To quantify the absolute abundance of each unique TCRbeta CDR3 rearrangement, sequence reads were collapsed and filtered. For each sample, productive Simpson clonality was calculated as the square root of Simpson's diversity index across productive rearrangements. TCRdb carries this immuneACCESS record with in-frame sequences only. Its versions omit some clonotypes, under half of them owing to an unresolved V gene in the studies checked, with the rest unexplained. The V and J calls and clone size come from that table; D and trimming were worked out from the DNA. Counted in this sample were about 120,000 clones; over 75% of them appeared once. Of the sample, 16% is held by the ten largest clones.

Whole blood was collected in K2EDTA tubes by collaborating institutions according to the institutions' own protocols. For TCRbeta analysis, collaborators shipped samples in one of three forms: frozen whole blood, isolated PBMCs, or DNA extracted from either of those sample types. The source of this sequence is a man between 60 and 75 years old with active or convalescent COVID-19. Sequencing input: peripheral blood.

The bases are TGTGCCAGCAGCTTAAAGCTGCCAGATACGCAGTATTTT. The translation is CASSLKLPDTQYF. This receptor chain uses TRBV7-9 and TRBJ2-3; the D gene assignment is ambiguous. The germline V gene (reference sequence) supplies CDR1 SEHNR and CDR2 FQNEAQ. The CDR3 sequence holds 13 residues, the cysteine and phenylalanine included. The kept DNA is CDR3 alone, 39 bases in frame from the first base. Relative to germline, V is 2 bases shorter and J is 4 bases shorter, with 7 bases between their ends.